The entry below gives a single TCR beta chain sequence along with its context. Antigen unknown. The donors (healthy individuals) were bone marrow donors. The sample is drawn from a study of cytomegalovirus exposure and HLA in healthy donors. Study-wide findings and caveats: A cluster of highly shared sequence variants was likely a sequencing artifact.

The PCR was carried out with 60 Vbeta primers and 13 Jbeta primers. The data were produced by immunoSEQ multiplex PCR, yet TCRdb's version contains in-frame clones alone and is incomplete. Counted here are about 250,000 clones, 80% to 90% occurring once; the ten biggest clones make up 0.2% to 0.25%. V lost 5 bases and J 4 bases, leaving 9 bases between the germline ends. Germline lookup yields CDR1 SNHLY and CDR2 FYNNEI. CDR3 size: 13 residues. V usage is TRBV2 and J usage is TRBJ2-4, with no clear D. The receptor was isolated from a girl between 2 and 10 years old in good health and CMV-seronegative. Sequencing was carried out using PBMCs. The chain's CDR3 is CASSYDLKNIQYF. DNA of the CDR3: TGTGCCAGCAGTTACGATCTAAAAAACATTCAGTACTTC.